This record covers a single T cell receptor (beta chain). Its antigen remains unidentified. This table comes from immunoSEQ multiplex PCR, and its TCRdb copy is limited to in-frame clones, with some not included. The sample shows 150,000 to 200,000 clones, 85% to 90% of them seen only once. These data are taken from a study of T cell responses to AZD1222 COVID-19 vaccine. Regarding the study as a whole: Unmutated variant regions are reportedly the target of nearly half of TCRs that are spike-specific. In a largely white British group with more females than males, clonal diversity was possibly underestimated.

With 8 bases removed from V and 1 base from J, the gap between germline ends came to 11 bases. The CDR3 has 13 residues. CDR1 MNHEY and CDR2 SVGAGI come from the germline V gene. The receptor was derived from an adult who received the AZD1222 COVID-19 vaccine. The rearrangement uses TRBV6-5 and TRBJ1-1; possibly TRBD1 for D (5 bases). The source was peripheral blood, collected 28 days after the second AZD1222 dose. CDR3 sequence reads: CASGAGRNTEAFF. In nucleotides, the CDR3 is TGTGCCAGCGGGGCTGGTAGGAACACTGAAGCTTTCTTT.